A single sample gave rise to the 2 T cell receptor beta chains below, sequenced in a study of Ad26.COV2.S vaccination and SARS-CoV-2 variants. Treatment in this sample: 15 to 20 received Ad26.COV2.S at low or high dose, single or two shots; roughly five received placebo; per-sample allocation not given. The study sampled participants on day 63 after the first vaccine or placebo injection. The protocol was immunoSEQ multiplex PCR, while the TCRdb copy is restricted to in-frame clones and leaves out a portion. The sample has about 450,000 clones; 89% are singletons. The sample in question was peripheral blood, obtained in a trial of Ad26.COV2.S vaccine versus placebo. These receptors were collected from a person aged 18-65 years who received the Ad26.COV2.S COVID-19 vaccine or a placebo.

The V gene is TRBV29-1, the J gene TRBJ1-2; D is uncertain. The germline CDR1 and CDR2 sequences are SQVTM and ANQGSEA. The V end was cut by 3 bases, the J end by 8 bases, with 10 bases between. This CDR3 is built from 11 residues. CDR3 sequence: CSVEYAGGYTF. CDR3 sequence (DNA): TGCAGCGTTGAGTATGCCGGCGGCTACACCTTC.

The CDR3 region is CASRPTRWLKWQPQHF. CDR3 nucleotides: TGTGCAAGTCGCCCTACAAGATGGTTGAAGTGGCAGCCCCAGCATTTT. The chain links TRBV12-2 to TRBJ1-5. TRBV12-2 is deemed a pseudogene. The CDR3 length is 16 residues.